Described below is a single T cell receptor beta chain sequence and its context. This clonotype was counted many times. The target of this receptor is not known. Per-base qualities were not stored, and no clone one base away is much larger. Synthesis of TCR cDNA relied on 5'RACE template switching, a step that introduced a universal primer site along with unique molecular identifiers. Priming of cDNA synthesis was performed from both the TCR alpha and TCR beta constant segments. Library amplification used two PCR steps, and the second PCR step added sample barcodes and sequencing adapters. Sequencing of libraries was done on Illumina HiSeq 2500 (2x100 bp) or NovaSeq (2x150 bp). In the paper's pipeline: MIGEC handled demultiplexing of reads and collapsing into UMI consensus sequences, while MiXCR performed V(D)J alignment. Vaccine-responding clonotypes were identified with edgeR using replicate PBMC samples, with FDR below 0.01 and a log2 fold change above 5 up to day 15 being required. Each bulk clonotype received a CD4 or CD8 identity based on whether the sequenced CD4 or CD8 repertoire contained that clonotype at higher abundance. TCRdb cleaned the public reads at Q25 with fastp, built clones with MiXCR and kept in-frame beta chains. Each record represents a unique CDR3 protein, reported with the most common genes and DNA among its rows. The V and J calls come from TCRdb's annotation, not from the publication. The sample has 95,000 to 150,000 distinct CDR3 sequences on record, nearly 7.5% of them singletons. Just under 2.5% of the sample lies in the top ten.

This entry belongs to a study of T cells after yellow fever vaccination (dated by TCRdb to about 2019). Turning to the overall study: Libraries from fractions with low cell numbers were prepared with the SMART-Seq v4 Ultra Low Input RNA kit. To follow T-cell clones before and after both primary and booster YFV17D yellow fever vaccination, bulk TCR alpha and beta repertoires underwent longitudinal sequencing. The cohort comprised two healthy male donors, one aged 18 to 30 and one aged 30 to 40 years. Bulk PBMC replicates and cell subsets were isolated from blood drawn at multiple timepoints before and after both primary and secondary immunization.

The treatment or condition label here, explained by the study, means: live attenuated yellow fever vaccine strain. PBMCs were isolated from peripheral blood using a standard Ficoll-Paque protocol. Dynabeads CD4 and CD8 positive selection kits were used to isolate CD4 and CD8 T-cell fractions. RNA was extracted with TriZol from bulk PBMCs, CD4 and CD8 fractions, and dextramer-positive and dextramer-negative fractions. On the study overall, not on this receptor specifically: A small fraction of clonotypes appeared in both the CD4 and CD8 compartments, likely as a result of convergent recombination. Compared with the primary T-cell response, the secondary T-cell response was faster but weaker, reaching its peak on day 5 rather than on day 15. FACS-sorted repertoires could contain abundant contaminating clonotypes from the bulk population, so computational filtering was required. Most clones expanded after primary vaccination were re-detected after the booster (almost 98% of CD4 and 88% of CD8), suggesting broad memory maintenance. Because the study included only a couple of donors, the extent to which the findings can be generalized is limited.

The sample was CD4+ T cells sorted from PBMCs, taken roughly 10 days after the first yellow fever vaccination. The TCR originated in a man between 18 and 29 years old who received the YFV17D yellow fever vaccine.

The CDR3 sequence is CASSPRDGAVETQYF. At the DNA level, the sequence is TGTGCCAGCTCACCACGGGATGGGGCGGTGGAGACCCAGTACTTC. The receptor chain draws on TRBV18 and TRBJ2-5; the D gene is perhaps TRBD1, from 5 matching bases. The CDR3 spans 15 residues, from the cysteine through the phenylalanine. Left in the record is the CDR3 DNA by itself, 45 bases read in frame from the first base. CDR1 KGHSH and CDR2 LQKENI were looked up in the germline V gene. Trimming at the junction amounts to 1 base on V and 5 bases on J, and the germline ends lie 14 bases apart.